Listed here are 2 T cell receptor beta chains from one sample, sequenced in a study of blood T cell repertoires in COVID-19. Clones were sequenced by immunoSEQ multiplex PCR, and TCRdb holds only the in-frame ones, with some missing. The data hold some 98,000 clones, with approximately 80% observed a single time. Sequenced: peripheral blood. The receptors stem from a man in his 70s with active or convalescent COVID-19.

This clone has a single count. The chain joins TRBV5-1 to TRBJ1-1; 9 bases are a match to TRBD1. Per germline, CDR1 SGHRS and CDR2 YFSETQ. V dropped 0 bases and J dropped 1; count of bases not matched to a gene: 10. This CDR3 comprises 18 residues. The CDR3 region has the DNA TGCGCCAGCAGCTTGGAGGGGGGTGTGGGACAGGGGAACACTGAAGCTTTCTTT. This encodes CASSLEGGVGQGNTEAFF.

The chain couples TRBV9 to TRBJ2-2; D is possibly TRBD1 (5 bases). Trimming took off 2 bases at V and 1 base at J, with 15 bases between the two ends. Germline lookup yields CDR1 SGDLS and CDR2 YYNGEE. There are 17 residues in the CDR3. The CDR3 sequence: CASSVGERQLNTGELFF. CDR3 in DNA: TGTGCCAGCAGCGTCGGTGAAAGACAGCTGAACACCGGGGAGCTGTTTTTT.